Presented here are 32 T cell receptor beta chains from one specimen sequenced in a study of T cell responses to AZD1222 COVID-19 vaccine. Sequencing was performed with immunoSEQ multiplex PCR; in TCRdb, only in-frame clones are kept and a portion is missing. This table holds 95,000 to 150,000 clones, just over 90% found once. This material consisted of peripheral blood, taken 28 days after the second AZD1222 dose. The receptors come from an adult who received the AZD1222 COVID-19 vaccine.

The chain couples TRBV6-5 to TRBJ1-2; D is ambiguous. The V gene's germline CDR1 is MNHEY and CDR2 SVGAGI. Trimming pared 5 bases from V and 2 bases from J, leaving 9 bases between. The CDR3 is made up of 13 amino acids. CDR3 loop: CASSTSGNYGYTF. CDR3 nucleotides: TGTGCCAGCAGTACATCCGGGAACTATGGCTACACCTTC.

This clone turned up a few times. This chain joins TRBV5-4 and TRBJ1-1; D unclear. Germline lookup yields CDR1 SGHNT and CDR2 YYREEE (reference sequence). The V and J ends lost 7 bases and 3 bases respectively, with 10 bases between them. The CDR3 contains 12 residues. The CDR3 is CASHDGHTEAFF. CDR3 coding DNA: TGTGCCAGCCACGACGGTCACACTGAAGCTTTCTTT.

This clone was observed a handful of times. The chain employs TRBV29-1 and TRBJ1-1; perhaps TRBD1 as D (5 bases). The CDR3 has 12 amino acids. Looked up from germline, CDR1 is SQVTM and CDR2 is ANQGSEA. Trimming took 7 bases from V and 4 from J, leaving 13 bases between them. The CDR3 region has the DNA TGCAGCGCCATAATGGGGCCCACTGAAGCTTTCTTT. Translated: CSAIMGPTEAFF.

The chain recombines TRBV7-3 with TRBJ2-3, with 8 bases lining up with TRBD2. The trim removed 2 bases at V and 8 bases at J, leaving 12 bases unmatched. Germline V gives CDR1 SGHTA, CDR2 FQGTGA. The CDR3 consists of 16 residues. The CDR3 loop reads CASSLSIAGPSTTQYF. CDR3 DNA: TGTGCCAGCAGCTTATCTATAGCGGGGCCGTCAACTACGCAGTATTTT.

CDR3 DNA: TGTGCCAGCAGCTCGCTCGACGGTCGCCTCGGGGACACCATATATTTT. Residues: CASSSLDGRLGDTIYF. The rearrangement links TRBV5-6 to TRBJ1-3; unclear D gene. This CDR3 region has 16 residues. V dropped 3 bases and J dropped 8 bases, with 21 bases sitting between them. Germline loops: CDR1 SGHDT, CDR2 YYEEEE.

The chain joins TRBV5-5 to TRBJ2-7; D is possibly TRBD2 (6 bases). The V end was cut by 7 bases, the J end by 3 bases, with 17 bases between. CDR3 length: 14 amino acids. The germline gives CDR1 SGHKS, CDR2 YYEKEE (reference sequence). The CDR3 DNA sequence: TGTGCCAGCGTGGAGGGGAGTACTAGCTACGAGCAGTACTTC. This sequence encodes CASVEGSTSYEQYF.

In its sample, this clone was seen once. The gene calls are TRBV19 and TRBJ2-7, with TRBD2 identical over 10 bases. The trim removed 5 bases at V and 3 bases at J, leaving 10 bases unmatched. Germline loops: CDR1 LNHDA, CDR2 SQIVND (reference sequence). There are 16 residues in the CDR3. In DNA, the CDR3 is TGTGCCAGTAGTGCCAGCCTAGCGGGAGATATCTACGAGCAGTACTTC. This translates into CASSASLAGDIYEQYF. Full variable domain (remainder filled in from reference TRBV19 and TRBJ2-7): DGGITQSPKYLFRKEGQNVTLSCEQNLNHDAMYWYRQDPGQGLRLIYYSQIVNDFQKGDIAEGYSVSREKKESFPLTVTSAQKNPTAFYLCASSASLAGDIYEQYFGPGTRLTVT.

The chain uses TRBV6-5 and TRBJ2-3; D is possibly TRBD2 (5 bases). V lost 0 bases, J lost 3 bases, and 10 bases lay in between. The CDR3 sequence is 15 residues long. CDR1 and CDR2 (germline): MNHEY, SVGAGI. CDR3 sequence reads: CASSYSPRGTDTQYF. As DNA, the CDR3 is TGTGCCAGCAGTTACTCGCCCCGGGGAACAGATACGCAGTATTTT.

The rearrangement uses TRBV19 and TRBJ2-2, with TRBD1 as a possible D gene (5 bases). Germline V gives CDR1 LNHDA, CDR2 SQIVND (reference sequence). V lost 6 bases and J 6 bases, leaving 17 bases between the germline ends. This CDR3 contains 15 residues. The CDR3 here is CASRSTRGKPGELFF. The CDR3 DNA reads TGTGCCAGTAGGTCCACAAGGGGAAAACCCGGGGAGCTGTTTTTT.

The V call is TRBV5-1, the J call TRBJ2-5; 8 nucleotides agree with TRBD1. The germline V gene has CDR1 SGHRS and CDR2 YFSETQ. V dropped 4 bases and J dropped 4; count of bases not matched to a gene: 9. The CDR3 sequence is 15 residues long. The CDR3 loop is CASSPRQGAGETQYF. As DNA, the CDR3 is TGCGCCAGCAGCCCCCGGCAGGGGGCCGGAGAGACCCAGTACTTC.

This clone was seen a few times. V usage is TRBV7-9 and J usage is TRBJ1-5; D gene unclear. There are 12 residues in the CDR3. With 2 bases removed from V and 5 bases from J, the gap between germline ends came to 4 bases. CDR1 and CDR2 (germline): SEHNR, FQNEAQ (reference sequence). The CDR3 DNA is TGTGCCAGCAGCTTAAACGATCAGCCCCAGCATTTT. This translates into CASSLNDQPQHF.

The V and J genes are TRBV19 and TRBJ2-4, with 9 bases identical to TRBD1. Germline values: CDR1 LNHDA, CDR2 SQIVND (reference sequence). The CDR3 is 17 residues long. V shed 0 bases and J 7 bases; nucleotides not matched to a gene: 10. CDR3 protein: CASSIDGAGTGSNIQYF. CDR3 coding DNA: TGTGCCAGTAGTATAGATGGGGCCGGGACAGGGTCGAACATTCAGTACTTC. The whole variable domain, filled in from reference TRBV19 and TRBJ2-4, reads DGGITQSPKYLFRKEGQNVTLSCEQNLNHDAMYWYRQDPGQGLRLIYYSQIVNDFQKGDIAEGYSVSREKKESFPLTVTSAQKNPTAFYLCASSIDGAGTGSNIQYFGAGTRLSVL.

The chain has TRBV3-1 (or the pseudogene TRBV3-2) and TRBJ2-6, with TRBD1 identical over 8 bases. The junction had 5 bases not matched to a gene; V was cut back by 1 base and J by 0 bases. The V gene's germline CDR1 is LGHDT and CDR2 YNNKEL (reference sequence). The CDR3 extends over 18 amino acids. CDR3 loop: CASSQAGTGRSGANVLTF. CDR3 DNA sequence: TGTGCCAGCAGCCAAGCTGGGACAGGCCGCTCTGGGGCCAACGTCCTGACTTTC.

The chain recombines TRBV7-9 with TRBJ1-2, with 7 bases identical to TRBD1. Germline lookup yields CDR1 SEHNR and CDR2 FQNEAQ (reference sequence). The CDR3 runs 14 residues. Trimming removed 4 bases from V and 2 bases from J; junction bases left unmatched: 4. CDR3 sequence: CASSSTGVNYGYTF. DNA for the CDR3: TGTGCCAGCAGCTCCACAGGGGTGAACTATGGCTACACCTTC.

The chain is built from TRBV2 and TRBJ2-4, with D maybe TRBD2 (5 bases). Trimming took 0 bases from V and 8 from J, leaving 14 bases between them. CDR1 is SNHLY, CDR2 FYNNEI, per germline. The CDR3 sequence is 15 residues long. CDR3 nucleotide sequence: TGTGCCAGCAGTGAAGCCCCGGCCCACGGGGACATTCAGTACTTC. Protein: CASSEAPAHGDIQYF.

Comments on this clone: The sample holds other DNA sequences that translate to the same CDR3. This chain joins TRBV14 and TRBJ1-6, with D possibly matching TRBD1 (6 bases). Germline assignment: CDR1 SGHDN and CDR2 FVKESK. Trimming left V 0 bases short and J 7 bases short, with 10 bases between. The CDR3 is 15 amino acids. CDR3 sequence (DNA): TGTGCCAGCAGCCAAGAGAGGGGGAGGAATTCACCCCTCCACTTT. Translating it yields CASSQERGRNSPLHF.

This clone occurred once. CDR3: CASSIGGATGGYTF. The CDR3 coding sequence is TGTGCCAGTAGTATTGGTGGGGCAACAGGTGGCTACACCTTC. The V and J genes are TRBV19 and TRBJ1-2; tentatively, D is TRBD1 (5 bases). The germline CDR1 and CDR2 sequences are LNHDA and SQIVND (reference sequence). Trimming shortened V by 3 bases and J by 7 bases, and 15 bases separated the two germline ends. The CDR3 has 14 amino acids.

The chain combines TRBV6-5 with TRBJ2-7; tentatively, D is TRBD2 (5 bases). CDR1 is MNHEY, CDR2 SVGAGI, per germline. The CDR3 has 14 amino acids. V was pared by 2 bases and J by 7 bases, with 15 bases between. CDR3 sequence (DNA): TGTGCCAGCAGTTACGGCGGCACCCGCGGGGAGCAGTACTTC. Translated: CASSYGGTRGEQYF.

The count of this clone is one. V gene TRBV29-1 combines with J gene TRBJ1-2, with 8 bases fitting TRBD1. In germline, CDR1 is SQVTM, CDR2 ANQGSEA. V shed 6 bases, J shed 7 bases, and the junction held 16 bases outside the gene matches. This CDR3 contains 15 residues. The CDR3 nucleotides read TGCAGCGTCGCTGGGACAGGTGGATGGAATAGTGGCTACACCTTC. Amino acids: CSVAGTGGWNSGYTF.

This clone occurred once. CDR3 DNA: TGTGCCAGCAGCCAAGGGGCAGGGGATAATTCACCCCTCCACTTT. Its translation: CASSQGAGDNSPLHF. The chain couples TRBV3-1 (or the pseudogene TRBV3-2) to TRBJ1-6, with D perhaps TRBD1 (6 bases). V gave up 1 base and J gave up 5 bases, with 9 bases separating them. Germline V gives CDR1 LGHDT, CDR2 YNNKEL (reference sequence). The CDR3 consists of 15 residues.

This clone showed up just once. The chain uses TRBV2 and TRBJ1-2, with D unresolved. Germline assignment: CDR1 SNHLY and CDR2 FYNNEI. The CDR3 loop spans 11 amino acids. V was cut by 8 bases and J by 6 bases, with 10 bases left in between. DNA for the CDR3: TGTGCCAGCCCCCGACCGGATGGCTACACCTTC. Its protein product is CASPRPDGYTF.

The rearrangement joins TRBV4-1 to TRBJ1-1, with TRBD1 matching 8 bases. The germline gives CDR1 MGHRA, CDR2 YSYEKL. V lost 1 base and J lost 1; bases outside the gene matches: 8. The CDR3 has 17 amino acids. CDR3 protein: CASSQARTGLKNTEAFF. The CDR3 region has the DNA TGCGCCAGCAGCCAAGCCCGGACAGGGCTAAAGAACACTGAAGCTTTCTTT.

The V gene is TRBV11-2, the J gene TRBJ2-2; unclear D gene. V was pared by 4 bases and J by 7 bases, with 10 bases between. Germline-derived CDR1 and CDR2 are SGHAT and FQNNGV. The CDR3 contains 13 residues. CDR3 sequence: CASSSVRSGELFF. The CDR3 DNA is TGTGCCAGCAGCTCCGTTAGGAGCGGGGAGCTGTTTTTT.

The rearrangement links TRBV28 to TRBJ1-4; D may be TRBD1 (6 bases). The CDR3 spans 15 residues. Germline CDR1 is MDHEN and CDR2 is SYDVKM. Trimming removed 5 bases from V and 4 bases from J, with 14 bases in between. The CDR3 here is CASSPMTGLNEKLFF. The CDR3, as DNA: TGTGCCAGCAGTCCAATGACAGGCCTTAATGAAAAACTGTTTTTT.

This rearrangement joins TRBV2 to TRBJ1-5, with TRBD1 identical over 8 bases. Germline-derived CDR1 and CDR2 are SNHLY and FYNNEI. This CDR3 region has 15 residues. The V segment lost 6 bases and the J segment 4 bases; nucleotides outside the gene matches: 8. CDR3 DNA sequence: TGTGCCAGCAGGCCCACAGGGGGACTGAATCAGCCCCAGCATTTT. Protein product: CASRPTGGLNQPQHF.

J is TRBJ2-6 and V is TRBV6-1; the D is unclear. The V and J ends lost 3 bases and 5 bases respectively, with 5 bases between them. The CDR3 contains 13 residues. The V gene's germline CDR1 is MNHNS and CDR2 SASEGT. The CDR3 nucleotides are TGTGCCAGCAGTGAGTCCTGGGCCAACGTCCTGACTTTC. It specifies CASSESWANVLTF.

The rearrangement uses TRBV7-2 and TRBJ2-3; TRBD2 aligns across 9 bases. Germline CDR1 SGHTA, CDR2 FQGNSA. V lost 8 bases and J lost 3; bases outside the gene matches: 6. CDR3 length: 14 residues. The CDR3 loop is CASQTGLATDTQYF. For the CDR3, the DNA is TGTGCCAGCCAAACTGGACTAGCGACAGATACGCAGTATTTT.

This chain connects TRBV7-9 to TRBJ1-1; TRBD1 is a possible D gene (5 bases). This CDR3 region has 12 residues. Germline-derived CDR1 and CDR2 are SEHNR and FQNEAQ (reference sequence). Trimming took 5 bases from V and 7 from J, leaving 11 bases between them. The CDR3 DNA sequence: TGTGCCAGCAGCACGGGGGACGGTGAAGCTTTCTTT. This codes for CASSTGDGEAFF.

The rearrangement joins TRBV5-1 to TRBJ2-2; 10 bases agree with TRBD2. The V gene's germline CDR1 is SGHRS and CDR2 YFSETQ. V trimming: 6 bases; J trimming: 4 bases; junction bases outside the gene matches: 12. CDR3 length: 17 residues. CDR3 in DNA: TGCGCCAGCACGGCTAGCGGGAGACGGGGAGGCACCGGGGAGCTGTTTTTT. It encodes CASTASGRRGGTGELFF.

The V and J genes are TRBV14 and TRBJ1-2; no clear D. This CDR3 comprises 15 residues. Germline CDR1 is SGHDN and CDR2 is FVKESK. Trimming stripped 0 bases from V and 4 bases from J, with 12 bases between. The CDR3 bases are TGTGCCAGCAGCCAAGATCTAGGCAGCCCCTATGGCTACACCTTC. Translating gives CASSQDLGSPYGYTF. Combining the CDR3 with reference TRBV14 and TRBJ1-2 gives the whole variable domain EAGVTQFPSHSVIEKGQTVTLRCDPISGHDNLYWYRRVMGKEIKFLLHFVKESKQDESGMPNNRFLAERTGGTYSTLKVQPAELEDSGVYFCASSQDLGSPYGYTFGSGTRLTVV.

J is TRBJ1-3 and V is TRBV28; D gene uncertain. Germline loops: CDR1 MDHEN, CDR2 SYDVKM. CDR3 length: 12 residues. Trimming pared 8 bases from V and 3 bases from J, leaving 8 bases between. The CDR3 sequence: CASLRGGNTIYF. CDR3 bases: TGTGCCAGCCTACGAGGTGGAAACACCATATATTTT. Filled out from reference TRBV28 and TRBJ1-3, the complete variable domain reads DVKVTQSSRYLVKRTGEKVFLECVQDMDHENMFWYRQDPGLGLRLIYFSYDVKMKEKGDIPEGYSVSREKKERFSLILESASTNQTSMYLCASLRGGNTIYFGEGSWLTVV.

This clone came up once. The rearrangement joins TRBV12-3 or TRBV12-4 to TRBJ1-2; D possibly corresponds to TRBD1 (5 bases). This CDR3 spans 13 amino acids. The germline V and J ends were trimmed by 3 bases and 8 bases, with 13 bases remaining between them. The chain's CDR3 is CASSLSGTQGYTF. DNA of the CDR3: TGTGCCAGCAGTTTGTCAGGGACTCAGGGCTACACCTTC.